What follows are 18 T cell receptor beta chains derived from one specimen sequenced in a study of shared clonotypes between healthy human individuals. Only in-frame clones appear in the TCRdb table, and some are missing; sequencing was by immunoSEQ multiplex PCR. The sample lists approximately 2,300,000 clones; 85% to 95% were seen once. The specimen was naive CD4+ T cells from PBMCs. Noted subset: CD45RA+ positively selected. These receptors were taken from a man younger than 30 in good health. Some clones in this sample may be carry-over from other donors' samples.

This rearrangement joins TRBV18 to TRBJ1-1; no clear D gene. V was clipped by 3 bases and J by 7 bases, with 9 bases between them. Germline V gene sequence: CDR1 KGHSH, CDR2 LQKENI. CDR3 size: 12 residues. The CDR3 loop is CASSPIIVEAFF. For the CDR3, the DNA is TGTGCCAGCTCACCCATTATTGTTGAAGCTTTCTTT.

This clone has just one count. The CDR3 DNA reads as TGTGCCAGCAGCTTGGGGGTAGGGTCCTACAATGAGCAGTTCTTC. Its protein is CASSLGVGSYNEQFF. This chain links TRBV5-4 with TRBJ2-1; D remains ambiguous. Trimming took 0 bases from V and 1 from J, leaving 8 bases between them. This CDR3 comprises 15 residues. The V gene's germline CDR1 is SGHNT and CDR2 YYREEE (reference sequence). The full variable domain, in which reference TRBV5-4 and TRBJ2-1 provide the parts outside the CDR3, is ETGVTQSPTHLIKTRGQQVTLRCSSQSGHNTVSWYQQALGQGPQFIFQYYREEENGRGNFPPRFSGLQFPNYSSELNVNALELDDSALYLCASSLGVGSYNEQFFGPGTRLTVL.

The chain is built from TRBV4-1 and TRBJ2-1, with 9 positions matching TRBD1. The CDR3 has 17 residues. The V gene's germline CDR1 is MGHRA and CDR2 YSYEKL. The trim removed 4 bases at V and 3 bases at J, leaving 10 bases unmatched. The chain's CDR3 is CASSPTPGQGFYNEQFF. The CDR3 DNA reads as TGCGCCAGCAGCCCGACCCCGGGACAGGGTTTCTACAATGAGCAGTTCTTC.

The gene calls are TRBV18 and TRBJ2-5, with 9 bases fitting TRBD1. The CDR3 contains 15 residues. The germline CDR1 and CDR2 sequences are KGHSH and LQKENI. J lost 2 bases, V lost 1 base, and 2 bases had no gene match. In nucleotides, the CDR3 is TGTGCCAGCTCACCACTAGACAGGGGGCAAGAGACCCAGTACTTC. Amino acid sequence: CASSPLDRGQETQYF.

The J gene is TRBJ2-3, the V gene TRBV11-1; 10 bases are a match to TRBD2. Germline V gene lookup returns CDR1 SGHAT and CDR2 FQDESV (reference sequence). The CDR3 is 19 amino acids. Trimming cost V 2 bases and J 4 bases; bases outside gene matches: 15. The chain's CDR3 is CASSLPDRGASGRPDTQYF. The DNA of the CDR3 is TGTGCCAGCAGCTTACCCGACCGGGGGGCTAGCGGGAGACCAGATACGCAGTATTTT.

This chain uses TRBV7-8 with TRBJ2-7, with a tentative D call TRBD2 (6 bases). This CDR3 has 14 residues. Trimming cost V 3 bases and J 2 bases, with 11 bases left between them. CDR1 and CDR2 (germline): SGHVS, FQNEAQ. CDR3 nucleotide sequence: TGTGCCAGCAGCTTGAGGGACTTAACCTACGAGCAGTACTTC. It codes for CASSLRDLTYEQYF. Supplemented by reference TRBV7-8 and TRBJ2-7, the full variable domain reads GAGVSQSPRYKVAKRGQDVALRCDPISGHVSLFWYQQALGQGPEFLTYFQNEAQLDKSGLPSDRFFAERPEGSVSTLKIQRTQQEDSAVYLCASSLRDLTYEQYFGPGTRLTVT.

This sequence joins TRBV30 and TRBJ1-4, with D possibly TRBD1 on 5 matching bases. CDR1 is GTSNPN, CDR2 SVGIG, per germline (reference sequence). V shed 2 bases and J shed 8 bases, with 12 bases lying between them. CDR3 length: 13 amino acids. This CDR3 reads CAWSPGPKEKLFF. The CDR3 nucleotides read TGTGCCTGGAGTCCAGGGCCAAAAGAAAAACTGTTTTTT.

This chain joins TRBV7-9 and TRBJ2-5; no reliable D call. The CDR3 totals 15 residues. Trimming stripped 5 bases from V and 5 bases from J, with 18 bases between. Per germline, CDR1 SEHNR and CDR2 FQNEAQ (reference sequence). CDR3 protein: CASSRTRALRETQYF. In DNA form, the CDR3 reads TGTGCCAGCAGCAGAACCCGGGCCCTCAGGGAGACCCAGTACTTC.

V usage is TRBV6-5 and J usage is TRBJ1-1, with 9 positions matching TRBD1. The junction had 9 bases not matched to a gene; V was cut back by 3 bases and J by 4 bases. This CDR3 spans 16 amino acids. CDR1 is MNHEY, CDR2 SVGAGI, per germline. In nucleotides, the CDR3 is TGTGCCAGCAGTTATAGACAGGGGGTTCGTGTCACTGAAGCTTTCTTT. Amino acids: CASSYRQGVRVTEAFF.

This clone was detected once. V and J are TRBV27 and TRBJ2-3, with D perhaps given as TRBD1 or TRBD2 (5 bases each). With 4 bases removed from V and 2 bases from J, the gap between germline ends came to 16 bases. This CDR3 has 16 residues. Germline V gives CDR1 MNHEY, CDR2 SMNVEV (reference sequence). CDR3 nucleotides: TGTGCCAGCAGTTCCCGGGACGGCAAACTCACAGATACGCAGTATTTT. The encoded protein is CASSSRDGKLTDTQYF.

CDR3 residues: CASSVGTANTGELFF. CDR3 in DNA: TGCGCCAGCAGCGTAGGGACGGCGAACACCGGGGAGCTGTTTTTT. V and J are TRBV5-1 and TRBJ2-2; D tentatively reads TRBD1 or TRBD2 (5 bases each). The germline V and J ends were trimmed by 4 bases and 0 bases, with 10 bases remaining between them. The CDR3 consists of 15 residues. Per the germline V gene, CDR1 is SGHRS and CDR2 is YFSETQ.

The J gene is TRBJ1-2, the V gene TRBV28; the match to TRBD1 covers 7 bases. Germline lookup yields CDR1 MDHEN and CDR2 SYDVKM. The CDR3 totals 13 residues. V lost 2 bases to trimming and J lost 8 bases; unmatched junction nucleotides: 5. The CDR3 nucleotides are TGTGCCAGCAGTTTAGACAGGGTAGGCGGCTACACCTTC. Residues: CASSLDRVGGYTF.

V is TRBV11-2 and J is TRBJ2-4; D may match TRBD1 or TRBD2 (5 bases each). This CDR3 region has 15 residues. V lost 5 bases and J lost 6, with 17 bases in between. The V gene's germline CDR1 is SGHAT and CDR2 FQNNGV. The CDR3: CASSTLAGTVNIQYF. CDR3 sequence (DNA): TGTGCCAGCAGCACACTTGCTGGGACCGTAAACATTCAGTACTTC.

The V call is TRBV7-9, the J call TRBJ2-1; D not resolved. Germline assignment: CDR1 SEHNR and CDR2 FQNEAQ (reference sequence). Trimming removed 4 bases at V and 10 bases at J, with 14 bases between. This CDR3 comprises 13 residues. The CDR3 reads CASSSLENREQFF. DNA for the CDR3: TGTGCCAGCAGCTCGCTAGAGAATCGCGAGCAGTTCTTC.

Points on this clone: Sequence at one end of the junction differs from germline and may be a read error. The chain recombines TRBV6-6 with TRBJ2-7, with 7 bases aligning to TRBD1. CDR1 and CDR2 from the germline V gene are MNHNY and SVGAGI (reference sequence). The CDR3 length is 12 residues. The CDR3 is CASSSPTGFMDF. The CDR3 DNA is TGTGCCAGCAGTTCACCGACAGGGTTTATGGACTTC.

Note on this clone: Other DNA sequences of this sample code for an identical CDR3. The genes are TRBV2 and TRBJ2-3, with a weak D call TRBD2 (6 bases). This CDR3 has 14 residues. Germline CDR1 and CDR2: SNHLY and FYNNEI. V lost 1 base, J lost 1 base, and 6 bases lay in between. CDR3 coding DNA: TGTGCCAGCAGTGAAGAGCGGGGCACAGATACGCAGTATTTT. Translated: CASSEERGTDTQYF.

The chain couples TRBV6-5 to TRBJ2-7, with TRBD1 matching 9 bases. Germline V gene data show CDR1 as MNHEY and CDR2 as SVGAGI. This CDR3 has 14 residues. The V gene end was trimmed by 3 bases and the J gene end by 6 bases; junction bases not matched to a gene: 6. The CDR3 is CASSYWDRVGEQYF. The CDR3 bases are TGTGCCAGCAGTTATTGGGACAGGGTTGGCGAGCAGTACTTC.

The chain joins TRBV2 to TRBJ2-1, with 11 bases matching TRBD2. V lost 5 bases, J lost 7 bases, and 10 bases stayed unmatched. CDR1 is SNHLY, CDR2 FYNNEI, per germline. The CDR3 is 16 residues long. DNA for the CDR3: TGTGCCAGCAGTTACCGGACTAGCGGGCCAACAAATGAGCAGTTCTTC. It yields the protein CASSYRTSGPTNEQFF.